The 31 T cell receptor beta chains in this list originate from one sample, sequenced in a study of human T cells and chemical hapten exposure. Time point reported: patch test 2, 6 weeks after DPC sensitization. Specified treatment: therapeutic diphenylcyclopropenone sensitization with weekly scalp DPC. Sequencing started from total RNA isolated from unfractionated whole blood. TCRdb re-called the RACE reads through MiXCR, storing one row per CDR3 protein. The data contain around 42,000 distinct CDR3 sequences, about 9.6% of them singletons. This specimen was whole blood, taken in connection with sensitization to the hapten diphenylcyclopropenone (DPC). These receptors originate from a woman aged 30 to 39 with alopecia areata. Some clones in this sample may be carry-over from other donors' samples.

This clonotype appeared a few times. The rearrangement joins TRBV19 to TRBJ2-7; TRBD1 matches at 7 bases. The CDR3 is made up of 16 amino acids. V dropped 4 bases and J dropped 0; count of bases not matched to a gene: 9. Germline-derived CDR1 and CDR2 are LNHDA and SQIVND (reference sequence). In DNA form, the CDR3 reads TGTGCCAGTAGTAATGGTCCCCGGGACAGCTCCTACGAGCAGTACTTC. Its protein product is CASSNGPRDSSYEQYF. The variable domain in full, completed from reference TRBV19 and TRBJ2-7, reads DGGITQSPKYLFRKEGQNVTLSCEQNLNHDAMYWYRQDPGQGLRLIYYSQIVNDFQKGDIAEGYSVSREKKESFPLTVTSAQKNPTAFYLCASSNGPRDSSYEQYFGPGTRLTVT.

This clonotype was observed a few times. V gene TRBV30 combines with J gene TRBJ2-7; D is possibly TRBD1 (6 bases). CDR3 length: 14 residues. Germline loops: CDR1 GTSNPN, CDR2 SVGIG (reference sequence). Trimming removed 4 bases from V and 2 bases from J, with 15 bases in between. CDR3 residues: CAWNPAGDAYEQYF. CDR3 nucleotides: TGTGCCTGGAACCCCGCAGGGGACGCCTACGAGCAGTACTTC.

Ten or more counts support this clonotype. The genes are TRBV5-1 and TRBJ2-3; D is unclear. The V gene lost 4 bases and the J gene lost 0 bases, with 12 bases spanning the gap. The V gene's germline CDR1 is SGHRS and CDR2 YFSETQ. The CDR3 length is 15 residues. CDR3 nucleotide sequence: TGCGCCAGCAGCCAGCTCGGCGGTAGCACAGATACGCAGTATTTT. This encodes CASSQLGGSTDTQYF.

This clonotype was detected only a few times. The chain joins TRBV6-2 or TRBV6-3 to TRBJ2-7, with D unclear. The V end lost 2 bases, the J end lost 3 bases, and 11 bases lay between the germline ends. This CDR3 spans 14 amino acids. Germline V CDR1 and CDR2: MNHEY, SVGEGT. CDR3 residues: CASSYPLQSYEQYF. The CDR3 nucleotides read TGTGCCAGCAGTTACCCCTTACAGAGCTACGAGCAGTACTTC.

In its sample, this clonotype was seen many times. The genes are TRBV6-2 or TRBV6-3 and TRBJ1-6, with D perhaps TRBD1 (5 bases). This CDR3 contains 14 residues. Germline loops: CDR1 MNHEY, CDR2 SVGEGT. V lost 0 bases, J lost 9 bases, and 9 bases lay in between. CDR3 loop: CASSYSDTRSPLHF. The CDR3 DNA reads as TGTGCCAGCAGTTACTCGGACACACGTTCACCCCTCCACTTT.

This clonotype appeared many times. Written as DNA, the CDR3 is TGTGCCAGCAGCCCGTGGCCCGGGGACACTGAAGCTTTCTTT. Protein product: CASSPWPGDTEAFF. The chain couples TRBV5-6 to TRBJ1-1; the D is unclear. The V gene lost 4 bases and the J gene lost 3 bases, with 13 bases spanning the gap. Germline-derived CDR1 and CDR2 are SGHDT and YYEEEE. There are 14 residues in the CDR3. The complete variable domain, with remaining parts taken from reference TRBV5-6 and TRBJ1-1, reads DAGVTQSPTHLIKTRGQQVTLRCSPKSGHDTVSWYQQALGQGPQFIFQYYEEEERQRGNFPDRFSGHQFPNYSSELNVNALLLGDSALYLCASSPWPGDTEAFFGQGTRLTVV.

This clonotype was recorded a few times. The rearrangement uses TRBV4-1 and TRBJ2-7; tentative D call: TRBD1 (6 bases). V was trimmed by 4 bases and J by 2 bases, leaving 12 bases between them. This CDR3 region has 14 residues. Germline loops: CDR1 MGHRA, CDR2 YSYEKL. The CDR3 region has the DNA TGCGCCAGCAGCCTCACCCGGACAGCCTACGAGCAGTACTTC. Translating gives CASSLTRTAYEQYF.

This clonotype has a count of ten or more. This chain connects TRBV7-8 to TRBJ2-7, with 9 bases aligning to TRBD1. J was trimmed by 2 bases and V by 4 bases; bases with no gene match: 6. This CDR3 comprises 15 residues. CDR1 is SGHVS and CDR2 is FQNEAQ in the germline V gene. The CDR3, as DNA: TGTGCCAGCAGCTCCCTGGGGACAGGGACCTACGAGCAGTACTTC. Amino acids: CASSSLGTGTYEQYF. The whole variable domain, filled in from reference TRBV7-8 and TRBJ2-7, reads GAGVSQSPRYKVAKRGQDVALRCDPISGHVSLFWYQQALGQGPEFLTYFQNEAQLDKSGLPSDRFFAERPEGSVSTLKIQRTQQEDSAVYLCASSSLGTGTYEQYFGPGTRLTVT.

The CDR3 coding sequence is TGTGCCAGCAGTTCCACGGACCTTCAGCCCCAGCATTTT. Its translation is CASSSTDLQPQHF. The chain combines TRBV5-5 with TRBJ1-5; no firm D call. The V end was cut by 5 bases, the J end by 6 bases, with 12 bases between. CDR3 length: 13 residues. Germline V CDR1 and CDR2: SGHKS, YYEKEE (reference sequence).

This clonotype was seen a few times. J is TRBJ1-4 and V is TRBV7-9; D unclear. The V gene lost 5 bases and the J gene lost 0 bases, with 10 bases spanning the gap. The CDR3 extends over 15 amino acids. The germline V gene has CDR1 SEHNR and CDR2 FQNEAQ (reference sequence). Here the CDR3 reads CASSAADPTNEKLFF. The CDR3 DNA is TGTGCCAGCAGCGCAGCGGATCCAACTAATGAAAAACTGTTTTTT.

This clonotype was found many times. J is TRBJ2-1 and V is TRBV20-1, with D possibly TRBD2 on 5 matching bases. CDR1 is DFQATT and CDR2 is SNEGSKA in the germline V gene (reference sequence). The CDR3 is 12 residues long. V was shortened by 6 bases and J by 6 bases, with 12 bases between the two germline ends. The CDR3 nucleotides read TGCAGTGCGGTCGCAAGCGGCAATGAGCAGTTCTTC. Translating it yields CSAVASGNEQFF.

This chain joins TRBV2 and TRBJ1-2; D perhaps matches TRBD1 (5 bases). The CDR3 contains 17 residues. In germline, CDR1 is SNHLY, CDR2 FYNNEI. Trimming shortened V by 2 bases and J by 4 bases, and 20 bases separated the two germline ends. CDR3 region: CASSETPRRGKSYGYTF. The CDR3 coding sequence is TGTGCCAGCAGTGAAACGCCCCGTCGGGGGAAAAGCTATGGCTACACCTTC.

V and J are TRBV7-2 and TRBJ2-3; the D is unclear. The CDR3 totals 18 residues. CDR1 is SGHTA, CDR2 FQGNSA, per germline. V was pared by 2 bases and J by 2 bases, with 20 bases between. In DNA form, the CDR3 reads TGTGCCAGCAGCTTATCTCGAATAAATTTGGGTGACACAGATACGCAGTATTTT. Amino acids: CASSLSRINLGDTDTQYF.

The J gene is TRBJ1-6, the V gene TRBV28, with 7 bases matching TRBD1. Germline CDR1 is MDHEN and CDR2 is SYDVKM. This CDR3 comprises 16 residues. Losses at the gene ends were 4 bases for V and 4 bases for J; bases not matched to a gene: 7. The CDR3 spells CASSSLPGQYNSPLHF. In DNA form, the CDR3 reads TGTGCCAGCAGTTCGTTACCGGGACAGTATAATTCACCCCTCCACTTT.

This clonotype was seen more than once but under ten times. V gene TRBV12-3 or TRBV12-4 combines with J gene TRBJ2-3; possible D gene TRBD1, 6 bases. CDR3 length equals 13 residues. With 3 bases removed from V and 2 bases from J, the gap between germline ends came to 6 bases. CDR3 in DNA: TGTGCCAGCAGTTTGGGGGCCACAGATACGCAGTATTTT. This codes for CASSLGATDTQYF.

This clonotype showed up just a few times. This chain's CDR3 is CASSQFHGTGTYEQYF. The CDR3 DNA follows: TGCGCCAGCAGTCAATTCCACGGGACAGGTACCTACGAGCAGTACTTC. The rearrangement joins TRBV23-1 to TRBJ2-7; the match to TRBD1 covers 8 bases. TRBV23-1 is an open reading frame, and its role is uncertain. V shed 1 base, J shed 2 bases, and the junction held 7 bases outside the gene matches. This CDR3 is built from 16 residues.

The rearrangement links TRBV12-3 or TRBV12-4 to TRBJ1-1; no definite D call. This CDR3 comprises 16 residues. V lost 1 base and J 0 bases, leaving 12 bases between the germline ends. The CDR3 nucleotides read TGTGCCAGCAGTTTAGAAGCTGCGGCCCTGAACACTGAAGCTTTCTTT. Its translation: CASSLEAAALNTEAFF.

Many counts were recorded for this clonotype. The genes are TRBV12-3 or TRBV12-4 and TRBJ1-1; D gene unclear. This CDR3 has 18 residues. Trimming removed 5 bases at V and 0 bases at J, with 22 bases between. The CDR3 DNA follows: TGTGCCAGCAGTCCAGCGAAGGGTACGATAAGAATGAACACTGAAGCTTTCTTT. As protein: CASSPAKGTIRMNTEAFF.

This rearrangement joins TRBV12-3 or TRBV12-4 to TRBJ2-7; TRBD1 agrees at 11 bases. V shed 3 bases and J 3 bases; nucleotides not matched to a gene: 4. CDR3 length equals 15 residues. The CDR3 spells CASSFPGQGDYEQYF. The CDR3 nucleotides are TGTGCCAGCAGTTTCCCGGGACAGGGGGACTACGAGCAGTACTTC.

This clonotype was recorded at least ten times. The rearrangement joins TRBV5-1 to TRBJ1-4; D is undetermined. Deletions cut 5 bases from V and 3 bases from J, with 14 bases between. There are 15 residues in the CDR3. Germline CDR1 and CDR2: SGHRS and YFSETQ. This CDR3 is CASRSFVSPNEKLFF. The CDR3 DNA reads as TGCGCCAGCAGGAGTTTTGTAAGCCCTAATGAAAAACTGTTTTTT. Using reference TRBV5-1 and TRBJ1-4 for the parts outside the CDR3, the full variable domain is KAGVTQTPRYLIKTRGQQVTLSCSPISGHRSVSWYQQTPGQGLQFLFEYFSETQRNKGNFPGRFSGRQFSNSRSEMNVSTLELGDSALYLCASRSFVSPNEKLFFGSGTQLSVL.

This clonotype has a handful of counts. This rearrangement joins TRBV4-2 to TRBJ2-6; no firm D call. Germline V CDR1 and CDR2: LGHNA, YNFKEQ. Trimming shortened V by 1 base and J by 1 base, and 5 bases separated the two germline ends. CDR3 length equals 15 residues. The CDR3 is CASSQVSSGANVLTF. CDR3 DNA sequence: TGTGCCAGCAGCCAAGTTAGTTCTGGGGCCAACGTCCTGACTTTC.

J is TRBJ2-1 and V is TRBV30; perhaps TRBD2 as D (5 bases). V was cut by 2 bases and J by 7 bases, with 18 bases left in between. Germline V lookup: CDR1 GTSNPN, CDR2 SVGIG (reference sequence). This CDR3 is 15 amino acids long. CDR3 region: CAWSPTQTRKNEQFF. The CDR3 coding sequence is TGTGCCTGGAGTCCCACCCAAACTAGGAAGAATGAGCAGTTCTTC.

This clonotype showed up many times. The chain combines TRBV7-2 with TRBJ2-5, with D perhaps given as TRBD1 or TRBD2 (5 bases each). This CDR3 spans 14 amino acids. V lost 0 bases to trimming and J lost 5 bases, with 10 bases between them. Germline V gene lookup returns CDR1 SGHTA and CDR2 FQGNSA. CDR3 protein: CASSLAGVGETQYF. The DNA for the CDR3 is TGTGCCAGCAGCTTAGCGGGGGTTGGGGAGACCCAGTACTTC.

At least ten counts were recorded for this clonotype. This sequence joins TRBV28 and TRBJ2-7; 7 positions match TRBD1. The trim removed 6 bases at V and 7 bases at J, leaving 6 bases unmatched. CDR1 is MDHEN and CDR2 is SYDVKM in the germline V gene. This CDR3 is built from 12 residues. The CDR3 DNA is TGTGCCAGCAGCACCCGGACAGGAGAGCAGTACTTC. Amino acid sequence: CASSTRTGEQYF.

V gene TRBV27 combines with J gene TRBJ1-5; D is uncertain. CDR3 length: 13 residues. Between the trimmed V and J ends, which lost 5 bases and 2 bases, there was a span of 7 bases. Germline V CDR1 and CDR2: MNHEY, SMNVEV (reference sequence). Written as DNA, the CDR3 is TGTGCCAGCAGTCTCGCGGGCAATCAGCCCCAGCATTTT. Translation: CASSLAGNQPQHF.

This clonotype was picked up a small number of times. This chain uses TRBV6-2 or TRBV6-3 with TRBJ2-3; D perhaps matches TRBD2 (6 bases). This CDR3 has 15 amino acids. The germline gives CDR1 MNHEY, CDR2 SVGEGT. The ends were cut back, 0 bases at V and 2 bases at J, with 9 bases in the middle. The CDR3 DNA sequence: TGTGCCAGCAGTTACTCCCCGGGACTCACAGATACGCAGTATTTT. Protein sequence: CASSYSPGLTDTQYF.

There are many counts of this clonotype. This chain uses TRBV14 with TRBJ1-6; D is unclear. The V and J ends lost 7 bases and 5 bases respectively, with 12 bases between them. This CDR3 is 14 amino acids long. Germline CDR1 is SGHDN and CDR2 is FVKESK. CDR3 nucleotide sequence: TGTGCCAGCAAAAGGGCAAGGAATAATTCACCCCTCCACTTT. Translated: CASKRARNNSPLHF.

This rearrangement joins TRBV12-3 or TRBV12-4 to TRBJ2-5; perhaps TRBD2 as D (5 bases). V lost 4 bases to trimming and J lost 2 bases, with 17 bases between them. The CDR3 has 16 amino acids. CDR3 residues: CASSSPGKTAQETQYF. CDR3 DNA: TGTGCCAGCAGTTCGCCCGGGAAGACCGCTCAAGAGACCCAGTACTTC.

This clonotype occurred many times. This chain joins TRBV20-1 and TRBJ1-5, with 8 bases identical to TRBD1. The CDR3 runs to 16 residues. Germline CDR1 is DFQATT and CDR2 is SNEGSKA (reference sequence). Trimming removed 0 bases from V and 15 bases from J; junction bases left unmatched: 19. The CDR3 sequence is CSARENSGPRGPGLHF. The DNA for the CDR3 is TGCAGTGCTAGAGAGAATAGCGGACCCAGGGGGCCAGGATTGCATTTT.

Only a few counts were recorded for this clonotype. CDR3 coding DNA: TGTGCCAGCAAGCTCTTAGGTACCGACGAGCAGTACTTC. It yields the protein CASKLLGTDEQYF. V is TRBV6-2 or TRBV6-3 and J is TRBJ2-7, with unresolved D. Trimming took 7 bases from V and 5 from J, leaving 15 bases between them. There are 13 residues in the CDR3. Germline V CDR1 and CDR2: MNHEY, SVGEGT.

This chain connects TRBV7-2 to TRBJ2-7; TRBD1 matches at 10 bases. From germline, CDR1 is SGHTA and CDR2 FQGNSA. The V segment lost 0 bases and the J segment 3 bases; nucleotides outside the gene matches: 2. The CDR3 sequence is 15 residues long. CDR3: CASSLARTGGYEQYF. The CDR3 DNA reads TGTGCCAGCAGCTTAGCCCGGACAGGGGGCTACGAGCAGTACTTC.